The clone carrying this TCR beta chain was seen a handful of times. Antigen specificity is unknown. This sample stems from a study of beta chain features in type 1 diabetes. General study points: Fewer junction insertions and more nucleotide deletions appeared in type 1 diabetes patients. Moderately but significantly shorter TCRB CDR3s were found in Type 1 diabetes patients in all four CD4+ subsets. Among patients, naive, central memory and Treg TCRB repertoires appeared more similar than among healthy donors.

Investigators reverse transcribed all isolated RNA, so they sequenced expressed TCRB transcripts. The protocol was immunoSEQ multiplex PCR, while the TCRdb copy is restricted to in-frame clones and leaves out a portion. The repertoire consists of a few hundred thousand clones, with approximately 16% occurring once and the leading ten covering about 0.092%. The CDR3 covers 12 residues. Germline V gene sequence: CDR1 SQVTM, CDR2 ANQGSEA. Trimming stripped 6 bases from V and 4 bases from J, with 13 bases between. The sample consisted of naive CD4+ T cells from blood. The chain joins TRBV29-1 to TRBJ2-7; weak D call: TRBD2 (7 bases). The receptor was isolated from a man aged 30 to 45 with type 1 diabetes. CDR3 loop: CSVRGRAYEQYF. As DNA, the CDR3 is TGCAGCGTAAGGGGGAGGGCTTACGAGCAGTACTTC.